Below, 18 T cell receptor beta chains from the same sample are listed, as sequenced in a study of T-cell reconstitution after alpha-beta-depleted transplantation in children. The authors prepared the TCRbeta library with unique molecular identifiers. One entry per CDR3 protein, called by TCRdb with MiXCR from the PCR reads. There are about 190,000 distinct CDR3 sequences in the sample; about 6.4% occur only once, and roughly 3% lies in the top ten. The sample in question was PBMCs from the stem cell graft donor, obtained from the stem cell graft. The receptors were gathered from a human donor who donated a stem cell graft to a child with Wiskott-Aldrich syndrome.

This clonotype was detected many times. This sequence joins TRBV20-1 and TRBJ2-1; D is possibly TRBD2 (6 bases). The V and J ends lost 8 bases and 4 bases respectively, with 15 bases between them. The CDR3 totals 13 residues. The V gene's germline CDR1 is DFQATT and CDR2 SNEGSKA (reference sequence). The DNA for the CDR3 is TGCAGTCCAATGGAGGGGCGGTACAATGAGCAGTTCTTC. Its protein is CSPMEGRYNEQFF.

This clonotype was detected many times. The rearrangement uses TRBV6-6 and TRBJ1-5, with D hard to call. This CDR3 has 11 residues. Trimming removed 5 bases from V and 4 bases from J, with 3 bases in between. Germline V gene data show CDR1 as MNHNY and CDR2 as SVGAGI (reference sequence). CDR3 sequence (DNA): TGTGCCAGCAGTCTGAATCAGCCCCAGCATTTT. It yields the protein CASSLNQPQHF.

This clonotype was detected many times. J is TRBJ1-1 and V is TRBV20-1; possibly TRBD1 for D (6 bases). CDR1 and CDR2 (germline): DFQATT, SNEGSKA (reference sequence). V lost 1 base and J lost 5, with 17 bases in between. This CDR3 has 15 residues. CDR3 sequence: CSARGVPGRGTEAFF. In DNA form, the CDR3 reads TGCAGTGCTAGAGGCGTCCCAGGGAGGGGGACTGAAGCTTTCTTT.

This clonotype has ten or more counts. J is TRBJ2-6 and V is TRBV30; D remains unclear. The CDR3 sequence is 17 residues long. V dropped 0 bases and J dropped 0 bases, with 12 bases sitting between them. Germline V lookup: CDR1 GTSNPN, CDR2 SVGIG (reference sequence). The CDR3 protein is CAWSVMVTSSGANVLTF. In DNA form, the CDR3 reads TGTGCCTGGAGTGTTATGGTGACCAGCTCTGGGGCCAACGTCCTGACTTTC.

There are a few counts of this clonotype. The chain joins TRBV7-2 to TRBJ1-6; D is ambiguous. Germline V lookup: CDR1 SGHTA, CDR2 FQGNSA. This CDR3 spans 14 amino acids. V dropped 2 bases and J dropped 8 bases, with 10 bases sitting between them. The CDR3 region is CASSLWAEHSPLHF. CDR3 coding DNA: TGTGCCAGCAGCTTATGGGCAGAACATTCACCCCTCCACTTT.

This clonotype was seen a handful of times. The chain carries TRBV5-1 and TRBJ2-1, with D hard to call. There are 17 residues in the CDR3. The germline CDR1 and CDR2 sequences are SGHRS and YFSETQ. V was clipped by 0 bases and J by 7 bases, with 20 bases between them. The CDR3 DNA is TGCGCCAGCAGCTTGGAGGTTGGCCCTCCACTGGGGAATGAGCAGTTCTTC. This gives the protein CASSLEVGPPLGNEQFF. The complete variable domain, with remaining parts taken from reference TRBV5-1 and TRBJ2-1, reads KAGVTQTPRYLIKTRGQQVTLSCSPISGHRSVSWYQQTPGQGLQFLFEYFSETQRNKGNFPGRFSGRQFSNSRSEMNVSTLELGDSALYLCASSLEVGPPLGNEQFFGPGTRLTVL.

In its sample, this clonotype was seen many times. The chain is built from TRBV5-6 and TRBJ2-7; the match to TRBD1 covers 7 bases. V dropped 4 bases and J dropped 3; count of bases not matched to a gene: 7. Per the germline V gene, CDR1 is SGHDT and CDR2 is YYEEEE. This CDR3 contains 14 residues. DNA for the CDR3: TGTGCCAGCAGCACCACGACAGGGAACTACGAGCAGTACTTC. It encodes CASSTTTGNYEQYF.

In this sample, this clonotype turned up many times. The chain links TRBV4-3 to TRBJ2-1; tentatively, D is TRBD2 (6 bases). CDR1 and CDR2 from the germline V gene are LGHNA and YSLEER. The V and J ends lost 0 bases and 3 bases respectively, with 18 bases between them. The CDR3 contains 18 residues. CDR3 sequence: CASSQDLIGGGNYNEQFF. CDR3 bases: TGCGCCAGCAGCCAAGATTTGATTGGTGGGGGGAACTACAATGAGCAGTTCTTC.

This clonotype was counted at least ten times. The chain recombines TRBV20-1 with TRBJ2-3, with D uncertain. Looked up from germline, CDR1 is DFQATT and CDR2 is SNEGSKA (reference sequence). V lost 3 bases and J 4 bases, leaving 14 bases between the germline ends. The CDR3 totals 14 residues. CDR3 sequence: CSARSGADPDTQYF. Written as DNA, the CDR3 is TGCAGTGCTAGGTCTGGTGCGGATCCAGATACGCAGTATTTT.

The sample holds many counts of this clonotype. The V gene is TRBV15, the J gene TRBJ2-2, with a possible D match to TRBD1 (5 bases). Germline values: CDR1 LNHNV, CDR2 YYDKDF (reference sequence). Trimming cost V 1 base and J 0 bases, with 18 bases left between them. The CDR3 contains 19 residues. The CDR3 loop reads CATSRVRQGMGANTGELFF. CDR3 DNA sequence: TGTGCCACCAGCAGAGTACGGCAGGGAATGGGCGCGAACACCGGGGAGCTGTTTTTT. The entire variable domain, with the rest obtained from reference TRBV15 and TRBJ2-2, is as follows: DAMVIQNPRYQVTQFGKPVTLSCSQTLNHNVMYWYQQKSSQAPKLLFHYYDKDFNNEADTPDNFQSRRPNTSFCFLDIRSPGLGDTAMYLCATSRVRQGMGANTGELFFGEGSRLTVL.

The CDR3 DNA follows: TGTGCCAGCTCGACCTTCGTCGATGGCTACACCTTC. It codes for CASSTFVDGYTF. This rearrangement joins TRBV11-2 to TRBJ1-2, with unresolved D. V was cut by 8 bases and J by 6 bases, with 13 bases left in between. Per germline, CDR1 SGHAT and CDR2 FQNNGV. CDR3 length: 12 amino acids.

This clonotype was seen repeatedly, ten times or more. The J gene is TRBJ2-3, the V gene TRBV7-9; weak D call: TRBD2 (6 bases). CDR1 and CDR2 from the germline V gene are SEHNR and FQNEAQ (reference sequence). This CDR3 spans 15 amino acids. V lost 5 bases and J lost 4, with 16 bases in between. The chain's CDR3 is CASSLDGGVADTQYF. In DNA form, the CDR3 reads TGTGCCAGCAGCCTAGACGGGGGAGTGGCAGATACGCAGTATTTT.

This clonotype has a count of ten or more. J is TRBJ2-7 and V is TRBV5-1; TRBD1 might be the D (5 bases). V lost 0 bases to trimming and J lost 4 bases, with 20 bases between them. The V gene's germline CDR1 is SGHRS and CDR2 YFSETQ. This CDR3 is built from 17 residues. The CDR3 spells CASSLVPTPAGPYEQYF. CDR3 DNA sequence: TGCGCCAGCAGCTTGGTTCCTACTCCGGCAGGGCCATACGAGCAGTACTTC.

This clonotype showed up many times. CDR3 coding DNA: TGCGCCAGCAGCTTGGCTGGCAGGTGGGCCCACACTGAAGCTTTCTTT. Translated: CASSLAGRWAHTEAFF. The gene calls are TRBV5-1 and TRBJ1-1; D is ambiguous. CDR3 length: 16 residues. The germline V and J ends were trimmed by 0 bases and 3 bases, with 15 bases remaining between them. Germline V CDR1 and CDR2: SGHRS, YFSETQ.

This clonotype was counted many times. The gene calls are TRBV7-9 and TRBJ2-7, with D perhaps matching TRBD2 (6 bases). Trimming took off 2 bases at V and 3 bases at J, with 8 bases between the two ends. The CDR3 is 13 residues long. Looked up from germline, CDR1 is SEHNR and CDR2 is FQNEAQ (reference sequence). CDR3 coding DNA: TGTGCCAGCAGCTTAAACGGGGGCTACGAGCAGTACTTC. Translated, it gives CASSLNGGYEQYF.

This clonotype was counted a few times. The chain employs TRBV2 and TRBJ2-7; D unresolved. V shed 7 bases and J shed 1 base, with 14 bases lying between them. The CDR3 extends over 14 amino acids. Per the germline V gene, CDR1 is SNHLY and CDR2 is FYNNEI. CDR3 coding DNA: TGTGCCAGCAAGGCCAGGCAATCTTCCTACGAGCAGTACTTC. It is translated as CASKARQSSYEQYF.

This clonotype was detected ten times or more. Here the CDR3 DNA reads TGCAGCGTTGAGGTAGACTCCTACGAGCAGTACTTC. Translated: CSVEVDSYEQYF. The chain recombines TRBV29-1 with TRBJ2-7, with unresolved D. V was trimmed by 3 bases and J by 0 bases, leaving 6 bases between them. Germline-derived CDR1 and CDR2 are SQVTM and ANQGSEA. The CDR3 sequence is 12 residues long.

This clonotype has a count of ten or more. This rearrangement joins TRBV6-1 to TRBJ2-2, with TRBD2 matching 7 bases. Losses at the gene ends were 4 bases for V and 4 bases for J; bases not matched to a gene: 18. CDR1 and CDR2 from the germline V gene are MNHNS and SASEGT. This CDR3 has 19 amino acids. The CDR3 protein is CASSGQWAPGLSTTGELFF. The DNA of the CDR3 is TGTGCCAGCAGTGGACAATGGGCGCCGGGACTAAGTACCACCGGGGAGCTGTTTTTT.